This TCR beta chain originates from a study of robustness of blood B and T cell sequencing (dated by TCRdb to 2017 to 2018). Study-wide context: The goal of the study was to figure out the amount of peripheral blood required to reliably characterize the TCRbeta and IgG repertoires of an individual. Each of the roughly 9 independently drawn blood samples had its TCRbeta and IgG repertoires measured. Two replicate TCRbeta cDNA libraries were prepared from one shared RNA pool from a single 10 ml draw, serving as technical replicates. Results and caveats for the whole study, not just this receptor: When 3 or 4 tubes (about 28-45 ml blood) were combined, saturation was approached in coverage of the top 10,000 TCRbeta clonotypes. Every single 10 ml sample contained the 1,000 most abundant TCRbeta clonotypes from the pooled draws. Evidence of cross-contamination, likely resulting from batch processing, was observed in one pair of TCRbeta libraries, and the UMI-sequence pairs shared between the two libraries were removed. Immediate fractionation was required for EDTA tubes, so the use of EDTA tubes in multi-site collections was limited. Overlap of rare TCRbeta clonotypes did not improve with pooling tubes, implying much larger blood volumes would be needed to capture them. TCRbeta rarefaction curves did not fully plateau, suggesting under-sequencing or many low-abundance clonotypes. Between the technical replicate libraries, 94.8% of the top 10,000 TCRbeta clonotypes in one library were also present in the other library.

The library came from PCR. These reads were obtained on an Illumina MiSeq. cDNA was made using SMARTScribe reverse transcriptase and a 5' template-switch oligo that added a universal priming site. The template-switch oligo carried a 12-nucleotide random unique molecular identifier (UMI) that tagged each cDNA molecule. During reverse transcription, chain-specific reverse primers targeted TCRbeta transcripts. Residual template-switch adapters were removed by uracil DNA glycosylase treatment, and cDNA was purified using a Qiagen MinElute kit. The first PCR used KAPA HiFi HotStart ReadyMix for about 23 cycles, split across four 50 ul reactions with step-out primers. Before any further amplification, the products of the first-round PCR were gel-purified. Illumina Nextera adapters were attached in a second PCR of eight to nine cycles, and the libraries were then purified and pooled. For each TCRbeta molecule, the UMI barcode was captured by a 50-nucleotide 5' read. The source study handled its data this way. The MIGEC toolkit was used to group reads by UMI into consensus reads. PEAR was used to merge forward and reverse consensus reads into final reads. Identical UMI-sequence pairs found in more than one library were treated as cross-sample contamination and removed by a custom decontamination script. V(D)J assignment and CDR3 extraction were performed with MIGMAP, a wrapper around IgBLAST. A TCR clonotype was defined by an identical V gene, J gene and CDR3 amino acid sequence; no sequencing was done for CDR1 and CDR2. TCRdb cleaned the public reads at Q25 with fastp, built clones with MiXCR and kept in-frame beta chains. Identical CDR3 protein sequences are pooled into one entry, listed with their most common genes and DNA. The V and J calls and clone size are TCRdb's, not the authors'. In all, the sample holds more than 3,000 distinct CDR3 sequences, and around half of those were seen once. Of the sample, 24% falls within the top ten clones.

Spanning cysteine to phenylalanine, the CDR3 consists of 12 amino acids. Only the CDR3 region is kept as DNA, spanning 36 bases read in frame from base 1. The junction shows trimming of 2 bases on V and 12 bases on J, plus 12 bases between the germline ends. This clonotype was observed a handful of times. It has no known antigen specificity. Nothing much larger sits one base from this clone, and base qualities are not available. TCRbeta repertoires were quantified from mRNA rather than genomic DNA, which captures expressed receptors. Without any cell sorting, leukocytes from the buffy coat were collected into Trizol, and RNA was extracted using the Direct-zol RNA MiniPrep Plus kit. EDTA blood tubes were spun right away at 4 degrees C to separate plasma, buffy coat and red blood cells.

What was sequenced was peripheral blood. The rearrangement joined TRBV5-7 to TRBJ1-5; the D gene cannot be named for sure. TRBV5-7 is known as an ORF, though its function is uncertain. The sequence derives from a human donor in good health. The nucleotide sequence reads TGTGCCAGCAGCTTTCCCTCCGTGTTCCAGCATTTT. The resulting protein is CASSFPSVFQHF.